These 16 T cell receptor beta chains share one sample of origin, sequenced in a study of PD-L1 blockade in urothelial cancer. As for time point: peripheral blood 6 weeks after treatment start. Sequencing was performed with immunoSEQ multiplex PCR; in TCRdb, only in-frame clones are kept and a portion is missing. The sample comprises about 36,000 clones, more than 80% of which are singletons, and 10% rests with the top ten. Material: PBMCs, obtained around atezolizumab (anti-PD-L1) treatment. All receptors derive from a man in his forties with urothelial cancer.

The chain couples TRBV5-4 to TRBJ1-3, with D possibly matching TRBD1 (6 bases). This CDR3 spans 13 amino acids. The germline gives CDR1 SGHNT, CDR2 YYREEE (reference sequence). V was pared by 2 bases and J by 4 bases, with 7 bases between. The CDR3 protein is CASSFTGGNTIYF. The CDR3 bases are TGTGCCAGCAGCTTCACAGGGGGAAACACCATATATTTT.

V and J are TRBV28 and TRBJ1-3; D possibly corresponds to TRBD1 (6 bases). CDR3 length: 16 amino acids. V lost 2 bases, J lost 4 bases, and 15 bases lay in between. Germline CDR1 and CDR2: MDHEN and SYDVKM. CDR3: CASSLTGRGSGNTIYF. Written as DNA, the CDR3 is TGTGCCAGCAGTTTAACCGGCAGGGGATCCGGAAACACCATATATTTT.

The DNA for the CDR3 is TGTGCCAGCATTCCTTGGCTAGCGGGAGGAAATACGCAGTATTTT. Its translation is CASIPWLAGGNTQYF. The rearrangement joins TRBV6-5 to TRBJ2-3; 11 bases map to TRBD2. V lost 7 bases, J lost 7 bases, and 10 bases stayed unmatched. CDR3 length: 15 residues. Germline V gene data show CDR1 as MNHEY and CDR2 as SVGAGI.

The chain recombines TRBV2 with TRBJ2-1; D gene ambiguous. Trimming took off 8 bases at V and 0 bases at J, with 2 bases between the two ends. The CDR3 spans 11 residues. Per germline, CDR1 SNHLY and CDR2 FYNNEI. The CDR3 here is CASYSYNEQFF. DNA for the CDR3: TGTGCCAGCTACTCCTACAATGAGCAGTTCTTC. Full variable domain (rest looked up from reference TRBV2 and TRBJ2-1): EPEVTQTPSHQVTQMGQEVILRCVPISNHLYFYWYRQILGQKVEFLVSFYNNEISEKSEIFDDQFSVERPDGSNFTLKIRSTKLEDSAMYFCASYSYNEQFFGPGTRLTVL.

In this sample, this clone turned up once. This chain links TRBV14 with TRBJ1-1, with a possible D match to TRBD1 (6 bases). Trimming left V 6 bases short and J 1 base short, with 18 bases between. The CDR3 totals 16 residues. Per the germline V gene, CDR1 is SGHDN and CDR2 is FVKESK. The CDR3 region is CASSPELGGPNTEAFF. CDR3 DNA: TGTGCCAGCAGTCCAGAATTGGGGGGGCCGAACACTGAAGCTTTCTTT.

The J gene is TRBJ1-5, the V gene TRBV28; TRBD1 is a possible D gene (6 bases). There are 17 residues in the CDR3. V was trimmed by 1 base and J by 0 bases, leaving 13 bases between them. Germline V gene data show CDR1 as MDHEN and CDR2 as SYDVKM. CDR3 nucleotides: TGTGCCAGCAGTTTATATGGGGGCGGCTCTAGCAATCAGCCCCAGCATTTT. Translating gives CASSLYGGGSSNQPQHF.

This rearrangement joins TRBV28 to TRBJ1-1; TRBD1 matches at 7 bases. The germline gives CDR1 MDHEN, CDR2 SYDVKM. The junction had 12 bases not matched to a gene; V was cut back by 0 bases and J by 2 bases. CDR3 length: 18 residues. CDR3 DNA sequence: TGTGCCAGCAGTTTATGGAAATCAATGCGGACAGGCAACACTGAAGCTTTCTTT. It translates to CASSLWKSMRTGNTEAFF.

This clone was seen only once. The chain couples TRBV18 to TRBJ1-5; TRBD1 might be the D (5 bases). Germline-derived CDR1 and CDR2 are KGHSH and LQKENI. The CDR3 spans 14 residues. Trimming left V 2 bases short and J 7 bases short, with 12 bases between. CDR3 nucleotide sequence: TGTGCCAGCTCACCAAGTCAGGGAGGGCAGCCCCAGCATTTT. Translation gives CASSPSQGGQPQHF.

The gene calls are TRBV7-2 and TRBJ1-2; a weak D match, TRBD1 (5 bases). The CDR3 is 13 amino acids. Germline CDR1 and CDR2: SGHTA and FQGNSA. The germline V and J ends were trimmed by 5 bases and 3 bases, with 10 bases remaining between them. The CDR3 DNA reads as TGTGCCAGCAGCGACTCAGGGTACTATGGCTACACCTTC. Protein: CASSDSGYYGYTF. Drawing the rest from reference TRBV7-2 and TRBJ1-2, the complete variable domain is GAGVSQSPSNKVTEKGKDVELRCDPISGHTALYWYRQSLGQGLEFLIYFQGNSAPDKSGLPSDRFSAERTGGSVSTLTIQRTQQEDSAVYLCASSDSGYYGYTFGSGTRLTVV.

The chain couples TRBV15 to TRBJ1-5; D remains unclear. V shed 0 bases and J shed 4 bases, with 7 bases lying between them. The germline V gene has CDR1 LNHNV and CDR2 YYDKDF (reference sequence). This CDR3 comprises 14 residues. The CDR3 DNA reads TGTGCCACCAGCAGAGATCGCGTTAATCAGCCCCAGCATTTT. Its translation is CATSRDRVNQPQHF.

This clone was found a few times. The rearrangement uses TRBV21-1 and TRBJ1-1. TRBV21-1 is shown as a pseudogene. CDR3 length: 11 residues. This chain's CDR3 is CAPGGDTEAFF. CDR3 nucleotides: TGTGCCCCCGGGGGGGACACTGAAGCTTTCTTT.

This sequence joins TRBV5-1 and TRBJ1-5, with 7 bases fitting TRBD1. Germline CDR1 and CDR2: SGHRS and YFSETQ. This CDR3 has 15 amino acids. V trimming: 5 bases; J trimming: 2 bases; junction bases outside the gene matches: 7. The CDR3 DNA reads TGCGCCAGCAGTCTCAGGGGGTTTCGCAATCAGCCCCAGCATTTT. Protein product: CASSLRGFRNQPQHF.

The gene calls are TRBV30 and TRBJ2-7, with TRBD2 matching over 12 bases. This CDR3 is 14 amino acids long. J was trimmed by 5 bases and V by 7 bases; bases with no gene match: 9. The germline CDR1 and CDR2 sequences are GTSNPN and SVGIG (reference sequence). The CDR3 sequence: CAYTLAGGDDEQYF. DNA for the CDR3: TGTGCCTACACACTAGCGGGAGGAGACGACGAGCAGTACTTC.

The V gene is TRBV11-2, the J gene TRBJ2-2, with TRBD2 matching 9 bases. After removal of 6 bases from V and 1 base from J, the junction contained 3 bases not matched to a gene. This CDR3 region has 15 residues. The germline V gene encodes CDR1 SGHAT and CDR2 FQNNGV. CDR3 sequence (DNA): TGTGCCAGCAGTGATAGCGGGGGGAACACCGGGGAGCTGTTTTTT. Translated: CASSDSGGNTGELFF.

V gene TRBV7-2 combines with J gene TRBJ2-5, with D possibly TRBD1 on 5 matching bases. This CDR3 spans 14 amino acids. Trimming took off 1 base at V and 4 bases at J, with 10 bases between the two ends. The germline gives CDR1 SGHTA, CDR2 FQGNSA. The CDR3 DNA is TGTGCCAGCAGCTTAGGGGGTAGGGGAGAGACCCAGTACTTC. This encodes CASSLGGRGETQYF.

This clone came up a few times. V usage is TRBV2 and J usage is TRBJ1-1; 7 bases align to TRBD1. Per germline, CDR1 SNHLY and CDR2 FYNNEI. The CDR3 spans 14 residues. With 3 bases clipped from V and 1 base from J, the junction kept 2 bases outside the gene matches. This CDR3 is CASSDEGANTEAFF. CDR3 nucleotide sequence: TGTGCCAGCAGTGACGAGGGGGCGAACACTGAAGCTTTCTTT.